Each of the 3 T cell receptor beta chains below was sequenced from the same sample in a study of blood T cell repertoires in COVID-19. Clones were read by immunoSEQ multiplex PCR, and TCRdb kept only the in-frame ones, dropping some. The sample includes 230,000 or so clones, nearly 90% seen only once; the top ten take roughly 2%. The sequencing input was peripheral blood. The source is a woman aged 55-75 years with COVID-19, enrolled during active disease.

The J gene is TRBJ2-1, the V gene TRBV18; the match to TRBD2 covers 7 bases. CDR3 length equals 16 residues. Germline V lookup: CDR1 KGHSH, CDR2 LQKENI. The V segment lost 2 bases and the J segment 2 bases; nucleotides outside the gene matches: 6. This chain's CDR3 is CASSPRTSKPYNEQFF. CDR3 coding DNA: TGTGCCAGCTCACCAAGGACTAGTAAGCCCTACAATGAGCAGTTCTTC.

This clone was observed a handful of times. The CDR3, as DNA: TGTGCCAGCGGCCAAAGGACAGGGGGCCTAAGCTACGAGCAGTACTTC. Its protein is CASGQRTGGLSYEQYF. The rearrangement uses TRBV2 and TRBJ2-7, with 11 bases matching TRBD1. The CDR3 length is 16 residues. The V and J ends lost 8 bases and 3 bases, in that order; junction bases with no gene match: 12. From germline, CDR1 is SNHLY and CDR2 FYNNEI. Full variable domain (remainder filled in from reference TRBV2 and TRBJ2-7): EPEVTQTPSHQVTQMGQEVILRCVPISNHLYFYWYRQILGQKVEFLVSFYNNEISEKSEIFDDQFSVERPDGSNFTLKIRSTKLEDSAMYFCASGQRTGGLSYEQYFGPGTRLTVT.

This chain connects TRBV6-5 to TRBJ2-5; unclear D gene. Germline loops: CDR1 MNHEY, CDR2 SVGAGI. This CDR3 spans 15 amino acids. Between the trimmed V and J ends, which lost 6 bases and 2 bases, there was a span of 16 bases. The CDR3 DNA is TGTGCCAGCAGAAACCCGGGTGAAGCTCAAGAGACCCAGTACTTC. It specifies CASRNPGEAQETQYF.